This TCR beta chain was captured in a study of blood T cell repertoires in COVID-19. In the source study's methods: Using reference gene primer amplification, nucleated cell counts were estimated. Assay used: immunoSEQ multiplex PCR; TCRdb lists only in-frame clones, some missing. Clonal size and the V and J genes are those of that table, whereas D and trimming came from the DNA. The sample consists of roughly 400,000 clones, 87% of them appearing once. The CDR3 totals 15 residues. Trimming took 5 bases from V and 0 from J; bases not matched to a gene: 6. Germline-derived CDR1 and CDR2 are LNHDA and SQIVND (reference sequence).

The TCR was taken from a woman in her forties or fifties who had recovered from COVID-19. The source material was PBMCs or T cells enriched from blood (not recorded which). The chain has TRBV19 and TRBJ2-5; 7 bases match TRBD1. CDR3 DNA: TGTGCCAGTAGTGCACAGGGGATTGACCAAGAGACCCAGTACTTC. This codes for CASSAQGIDQETQYF.